The sequence of this T cell receptor beta chain was determined in a study of T cells after yellow fever vaccination. Study in general: With SMART-Seq v4 Ultra Low Input, the fractions containing low cell numbers were prepared.

TCRdb analysed the 5' RACE reads with MiXCR anew, one entry per CDR3 protein. The sample contains about 370,000 distinct CDR3 sequences, around a tenth of which appear only once. CDR1 is SGDLS and CDR2 is YYNGEE in the germline V gene. This CDR3 region has 14 residues. The V and J ends lost 3 bases and 4 bases respectively, with 12 bases between them. This clonotype has just a few counts. The V call is TRBV9, the J call TRBJ2-3; D gene ambiguous. Sequenced material: PBMCs, taken on the day of the first yellow fever vaccination. The receptor was isolated from a young man who received the YFV17D yellow fever vaccine. Here the CDR3 DNA reads TGTGCCAGCAGCGCGCTCCCCCCCTCAGATACGCAGTATTTT. Amino acids: CASSALPPSDTQYF.